Each of the 32 T cell receptor beta chains below was sequenced from the same sample in a study of shared clonotypes between healthy human individuals. Some clones are missing from TCRdb's copy, which holds only in-frame ones; the method was immunoSEQ multiplex PCR. Altogether millions of clones are present, roughly 93% being singletons, with the ten largest covering about 0.39%. Sequencing was done on a sample of naive CD4+ T cells from PBMCs. Subset indicated: CD45RA+ positively selected. These receptors were collected from a man aged 18 to 29 in good health. Some clones in this sample may be carry-over from other donors' samples.

The rearrangement uses TRBV28 and TRBJ2-7; D call uncertain. Trimming took off 7 bases at V and 2 bases at J, with 12 bases between the two ends. CDR1 and CDR2 (germline): MDHEN, SYDVKM. The CDR3 totals 13 residues. The CDR3 bases are TGTGCCAGCACCCCCACCGACCCCTACGAGCAGTACTTC. Protein: CASTPTDPYEQYF.

This rearrangement joins TRBV18 to TRBJ2-3; possibly TRBD1 or TRBD2 for D (6 bases each). V was clipped by 2 bases and J by 4 bases, with 19 bases between them. Germline V CDR1 and CDR2: KGHSH, LQKENI. The CDR3 runs 17 residues. The DNA of the CDR3 is TGTGCCAGCTCACCAGGTACAGGGAGGTCGGGTGCAGATACGCAGTATTTT. This translates into CASSPGTGRSGADTQYF.

Concerning this clone: The identical CDR3 is also encoded by other nucleotide sequences in the sample. The chain uses TRBV5-1 and TRBJ2-7; either TRBD1 or TRBD2 may supply D (5 bases each). The CDR3 runs 14 residues. In germline, CDR1 is SGHRS, CDR2 YFSETQ. The V gene lost 1 base and the J gene lost 0 bases, with 8 bases spanning the gap. The CDR3, as DNA: TGCGCCAGCAGCTTGCTAGGGACCTCCTACGAGCAGTACTTC. Amino acids: CASSLLGTSYEQYF.

The table lists this clone with a count of one. The gene calls are TRBV20-1 and TRBJ2-5, with D possibly being TRBD2 (6 bases). The V gene's germline CDR1 is DFQATT and CDR2 SNEGSKA (reference sequence). The V end was cut by 7 bases, the J end by 5 bases, with 11 bases between. This CDR3 has 11 residues. CDR3 sequence reads: CSVGAGETQYF. CDR3 nucleotide sequence: TGCAGTGTTGGGGCGGGGGAGACCCAGTACTTC.

The V and J genes are TRBV11-1 and TRBJ1-1, with D possibly matching TRBD1 (5 bases). Trimming removed 2 bases at V and 4 bases at J, with 14 bases between. The CDR3 spans 15 residues. Germline V gene lookup returns CDR1 SGHAT and CDR2 FQDESV (reference sequence). The CDR3 bases are TGTGCCAGCAGCTTAACGGGCCAGGGAGGCACTGAAGCTTTCTTT. Its protein is CASSLTGQGGTEAFF.

This clone was observed a single time. Other DNA sequences within the sample encode an identical CDR3. The chain employs TRBV9 and TRBJ1-1; TRBD1 aligns across 7 bases. This CDR3 has 14 residues. With V trimmed by 2 bases and J by 1 base, 2 bases remained unmatched. Per the germline V gene, CDR1 is SGDLS and CDR2 is YYNGEE. For the CDR3, the DNA is TGTGCCAGCAGCGTTGGGACAGCGAACACTGAAGCTTTCTTT. Translation gives CASSVGTANTEAFF.

For this clone: One end of the junction does not line up with germline, which may come from a read error. This chain uses TRBV18 with TRBJ2-2; 9 bases align to TRBD1. The CDR3 has 15 residues. Per germline, CDR1 KGHSH and CDR2 LQKENI. The CDR3 DNA sequence: TGTGCCAGCTCGCCACGGGACAGGGACACCGGGGAGCTGTTTTTT. It codes for CASSPRDRDTGELFF.

In its sample, this clone was seen once. The CDR3 nucleotides read TGTGCCAGCAGCGTTGCCGGGAGCAACGAGCAGTACTTC. It yields the protein CASSVAGSNEQYF. The V and J genes are TRBV9 and TRBJ2-7; D is possibly TRBD2 (6 bases). The germline V gene has CDR1 SGDLS and CDR2 YYNGEE. V lost 2 bases, J lost 5 bases, and 11 bases lay in between. This CDR3 has 13 amino acids.

The chain has TRBV6-1 and TRBJ2-7; D gene ambiguous. Germline-derived CDR1 and CDR2 are MNHNS and SASEGT. Between the trimmed V and J ends, which lost 2 bases and 2 bases, there was a span of 10 bases. This CDR3 region has 14 residues. The CDR3 spells CASSEWAGTYEQYF. The CDR3 DNA is TGTGCCAGCAGTGAATGGGCTGGGACCTACGAGCAGTACTTC.

The CDR3 DNA reads TGTGCCATCAGTTACCGGGACTACGGCACAGATACGCAGTATTTT. As protein: CAISYRDYGTDTQYF. The chain joins TRBV10-3 to TRBJ2-3; 7 bases map to TRBD2. Per the germline V gene, CDR1 is ENHRY and CDR2 is SYGVKD. Trimming removed 5 bases from V and 1 base from J; junction bases left unmatched: 6. The CDR3 spans 15 residues.

This clone has just one count. The chain employs TRBV5-1 and TRBJ2-3; 8 bases align to TRBD2. Germline CDR1 is SGHRS and CDR2 is YFSETQ. The CDR3 has 16 amino acids. Unmatched junction bases numbered 8, after V lost 1 base and J lost 4 bases. CDR3 sequence reads: CASSLYQREMADTQYF. CDR3 coding DNA: TGCGCCAGCAGCTTGTACCAGCGGGAGATGGCAGATACGCAGTATTTT.

The rearrangement joins TRBV10-2 to TRBJ1-3; D not certain. In germline, CDR1 is WSHSY, CDR2 SAAADI. V gave up 2 bases and J gave up 5 bases, with 10 bases separating them. The CDR3 runs to 14 residues. CDR3 nucleotide sequence: TGCGCCAGCAGTGAGCCCCAGGAGAGAAACACCATATATTTT. This sequence encodes CASSEPQERNTIYF.

About this clone itself: The identical CDR3 is also encoded by other nucleotide sequences in the sample. V and J are TRBV7-2 and TRBJ2-3; D is uncertain. The CDR3 has 12 residues. Trimming took off 4 bases at V and 5 bases at J, with 7 bases between the two ends. Germline V CDR1 and CDR2: SGHTA, FQGNSA. The CDR3 spells CASSSRGDTQYF. As DNA, the CDR3 is TGTGCCAGCAGCTCAAGAGGAGATACGCAGTATTTT.

The chain carries TRBV7-2 and TRBJ2-3; D is unresolved. The V and J ends lost 3 bases and 1 base respectively, with 14 bases between them. Germline V CDR1 and CDR2: SGHTA, FQGNSA. The CDR3 is 16 amino acids. CDR3 region: CASSFNQAIGTDTQYF. CDR3 DNA sequence: TGTGCCAGCAGCTTTAATCAGGCTATCGGCACAGATACGCAGTATTTT.

In this sample, this clone turned up once. The chain employs TRBV5-8 and TRBJ2-3; D gene uncertain. Germline values: CDR1 SGHTS, CDR2 YDEGEE. Trimming took 0 bases from V and 0 from J, leaving 5 bases between them. CDR3 length: 14 amino acids. The CDR3 spells CASSLVGSTDTQYF. For the CDR3, the DNA is TGTGCCAGCAGCTTGGTAGGGAGCACAGATACGCAGTATTTT. Variable domain in full (rest from reference TRBV5-8 and TRBJ2-3): EAGVTQSPTHLIKTRGQQATLRCSPISGHTSVYWYQQALGLGLQFLLWYDEGEERNRGNFPPRFSGRQFPNYSSELNVNALELEDSALYLCASSLVGSTDTQYFGPGTRLTVL.

The chain uses TRBV5-1 and TRBJ2-3, with a possible D match to TRBD1 (5 bases). The CDR3 loop spans 14 amino acids. Trimming shortened V by 0 bases and J by 8 bases, and 13 bases separated the two germline ends. Germline-derived CDR1 and CDR2 are SGHRS and YFSETQ. The DNA of the CDR3 is TGCGCCAGCAGCTTGGAGGCTAGGGGCCTTACGCAGTATTTT. The encoded protein is CASSLEARGLTQYF.

The chain has TRBV25-1 and TRBJ2-2, with TRBD2 matching over 7 bases. There are 15 residues in the CDR3. V shed 6 bases, J shed 4 bases, and the junction held 8 bases outside the gene matches. The V gene's germline CDR1 is MGHDK and CDR2 SYGVNS. The CDR3 loop reads CASSPSGGTTGELFF. CDR3 coding DNA: TGTGCCAGCAGCCCTAGCGGAGGGACCACCGGGGAGCTGTTTTTT.

This chain connects TRBV28 to TRBJ2-6; D gene ambiguous. Per germline, CDR1 MDHEN and CDR2 SYDVKM. This CDR3 contains 13 residues. With 6 bases removed from V and 2 bases from J, the gap between germline ends came to 5 bases. The CDR3 nucleotides read TGTGCCAGCAGGTGGGCTGGGGCCAACGTCCTGACTTTC. Its translation is CASRWAGANVLTF.

The chain combines TRBV5-6 with TRBJ1-1; 11 bases are a match to TRBD1. Germline assignment: CDR1 SGHDT and CDR2 YYEEEE. The CDR3 runs to 15 residues. V lost 8 bases to trimming and J lost 4 bases; unmatched junction nucleotides: 10. CDR3 residues: CASHGQGARSTEAFF. The CDR3 DNA follows: TGTGCCAGTCATGGACAGGGGGCGAGGAGCACTGAAGCTTTCTTT.

This clone was seen only once. The J gene is TRBJ2-7, the V gene TRBV28, with D possibly matching TRBD2 (5 bases). V lost 6 bases to trimming and J lost 1 base, with 13 bases between them. The length of the CDR3 is 14 residues. Germline V lookup: CDR1 MDHEN, CDR2 SYDVKM. The CDR3 DNA reads as TGTGCCAGCAGCGACCCCGGGATTTCCTACGAGCAGTACTTC. Its translation: CASSDPGISYEQYF.

This chain uses TRBV4-3 with TRBJ1-5, with unresolved D. CDR3 length: 12 residues. Germline V gene data show CDR1 as LGHNA and CDR2 as YSLEER. V was clipped by 2 bases and J by 7 bases, with 6 bases between them. DNA for the CDR3: TGCGCCAGCAGCCAATGCTCGCAGCCCCAGCATTTT. This encodes CASSQCSQPQHF.

The chain has TRBV14 and TRBJ2-5; 11 bases match TRBD2. The V gene end was trimmed by 2 bases and the J gene end by 5 bases; junction bases not matched to a gene: 7. Per germline, CDR1 SGHDN and CDR2 FVKESK. CDR3 length equals 16 residues. The CDR3 bases are TGTGCCAGCAGCCAAATAACTAGCGGGAGACGGGAGACCCAGTACTTC. Translated: CASSQITSGRRETQYF.

The rearrangement links TRBV5-1 to TRBJ2-3, with TRBD2 matching 10 bases. CDR3 length equals 16 residues. Trimming took 4 bases from V and 7 from J; bases not matched to a gene: 12. Germline V gene data show CDR1 as SGHRS and CDR2 as YFSETQ. CDR3 region: CASSPTLAGVGNTQYF. The CDR3 nucleotides are TGCGCCAGCAGCCCAACTCTAGCGGGAGTCGGAAATACGCAGTATTTT.

V gene TRBV7-2 combines with J gene TRBJ1-1; D remains ambiguous. The germline CDR1 and CDR2 sequences are SGHTA and FQGNSA. The CDR3 covers 13 residues. V lost 3 bases and J lost 5, with 10 bases in between. The CDR3 sequence is CASSFRVWTEAFF. For the CDR3, the DNA is TGTGCCAGCAGCTTTCGGGTTTGGACTGAAGCTTTCTTT.

This chain uses TRBV12-5 with TRBJ2-2; D remains unclear. Trimming removed 3 bases at V and 6 bases at J, with 2 bases between. The CDR3 is made up of 11 amino acids. Per germline, CDR1 LGHNT and CDR2 FRNRAP. CDR3 amino acids: CASGLSGELFF. The DNA for the CDR3 is TGTGCTAGTGGTTTATCCGGGGAGCTGTTTTTT.

V is TRBV7-6 and J is TRBJ2-1; maybe TRBD1 (6 bases). This CDR3 has 17 residues. CDR1 is SGHVS and CDR2 is FNYEAQ in the germline V gene. V lost 2 bases to trimming and J lost 1 base, with 15 bases between them. CDR3 in DNA: TGTGCCAGCAGCTTATCAGTACAGGGACGATCCTACAATGAGCAGTTCTTC. Amino acid sequence: CASSLSVQGRSYNEQFF.

V gene TRBV7-3 combines with J gene TRBJ2-7; 8 bases map to TRBD2. CDR1 and CDR2 from the germline V gene are SGHTA and FQGTGA. V shed 5 bases, J shed 4 bases, and the junction held 13 bases outside the gene matches. This CDR3 region has 16 residues. CDR3: CASSVSGDRGVYEQYF. The CDR3, as DNA: TGTGCCAGCAGCGTTAGCGGGGACCGGGGGGTTTACGAGCAGTACTTC.

The rearrangement uses TRBV19 and TRBJ1-5; TRBD1 is a possible D gene (6 bases). V was clipped by 6 bases and J by 2 bases, with 11 bases between them. This CDR3 spans 14 amino acids. The V gene's germline CDR1 is LNHDA and CDR2 SQIVND (reference sequence). CDR3 in amino acids: CASSRRQGNQPQHF. The CDR3 nucleotides read TGTGCCAGTAGCCGACGACAGGGCAATCAGCCCCAGCATTTT.

CDR3 loop: CASSSTSGITSYEQYF. CDR3 bases: TGCGCCAGCAGCTCGACTAGCGGGATAACATCCTACGAGCAGTACTTC. The rearrangement uses TRBV5-1 and TRBJ2-7; TRBD2 matches at 11 bases. This CDR3 region has 16 residues. The trim removed 3 bases at V and 1 base at J, leaving 6 bases unmatched. Germline CDR1 and CDR2: SGHRS and YFSETQ.

The gene calls are TRBV12-5 and TRBJ2-2, with D tentatively TRBD1 (6 bases). The length of the CDR3 is 19 residues. Trimming cost V 2 bases and J 4 bases, with 23 bases left between them. Germline CDR1 reads LGHNT; CDR2 reads FRNRAP. The CDR3 bases are TGTGCTAGTGGTTTGCTTCCCTCATTTGGGGGCCACTTCACCGGGGAGCTGTTTTTT. This gives the protein CASGLLPSFGGHFTGELFF.

The J gene is TRBJ2-5, the V gene TRBV7-2; a possible D gene is TRBD2 (6 bases). The CDR3 is 14 residues long. Germline CDR1 is SGHTA and CDR2 is FQGNSA. V was trimmed by 3 bases and J by 5 bases, leaving 13 bases between them. CDR3 in DNA: TGTGCCAGCAGCTTTAGTAGCGGTGGGGAGACCCAGTACTTC. This encodes CASSFSSGGETQYF.

The rearrangement joins TRBV5-1 to TRBJ2-1; D gene ambiguous. Germline CDR1 is SGHRS and CDR2 is YFSETQ. V was clipped by 2 bases and J by 6 bases, with 12 bases between them. This CDR3 comprises 14 residues. This CDR3 reads CASSFRTQTNEQFF. The CDR3 bases are TGCGCCAGCAGCTTCCGGACGCAAACCAATGAGCAGTTCTTC.